Listed here are 12 T cell receptor beta chains from one sample, sequenced in a study of T cell repertoires in ileal Crohn's disease (dated by TCRdb to about 2019). Library creation used the immunoSEQ multiplex PCR assay. TCRdb took this table from immuneACCESS and kept in-frame rearrangements with V and J called. Such tables lack part of the clones; where checked against another copy, unresolved V genes explain under half of the gap, and the rest is unexplained. The sample contains a few thousand clones, just over 95% of them found a single time. Of the sample, 1.2% is held by the ten largest clones. The sequencing input was ileal tissue. The receptors shown here come from an adult with Crohn's disease.

This chain joins TRBV2 and TRBJ1-5; 7 bases are a match to TRBD1. This CDR3 region has 12 residues. Per germline, CDR1 SNHLY and CDR2 FYNNEI. The trim removed 5 bases at V and 13 bases at J, leaving 8 bases unmatched. The CDR3 region has the DNA TGTGCCAGCAGTCTGGGACCGGGACAGCAGCATTTT. It encodes CASSLGPGQQHF. The full variable domain, its missing parts supplied by reference TRBV2 and TRBJ1-5, is EPEVTQTPSHQVTQMGQEVILRCVPISNHLYFYWYRQILGQKVEFLVSFYNNEISEKSEIFDDQFSVERPDGSNFTLKIRSTKLEDSAMYFCASSLGPGQQHFGDGTRLSIL.

The rearrangement links TRBV6-1 to TRBJ1-1, with D perhaps TRBD1 (5 bases). In germline, CDR1 is MNHNS, CDR2 SASEGT. The V and J ends lost 4 bases and 4 bases respectively, with 13 bases between them. CDR3 length equals 14 residues. The CDR3 nucleotides are TGTGCCAGCAGTGTGGGGGGAGTTGGCACTGAAGCTTTCTTT. Translating it yields CASSVGGVGTEAFF.

This chain uses TRBV5-1 with TRBJ2-4; maybe TRBD2 (6 bases). The CDR3 is 19 residues long. The ends were cut back, 1 base at V and 4 bases at J, with 24 bases in the middle. Germline loops: CDR1 SGHRS, CDR2 YFSETQ. The CDR3, as DNA: TGCGCCAGCAGCTTGATATCGTTTCGGGAGAACGCACCTAAAAACATTCAGTACTTC. This translates into CASSLISFRENAPKNIQYF.

The chain has TRBV30 and TRBJ2-7; 9 nucleotides agree with TRBD2. Trimming cost V 2 bases and J 2 bases; bases outside gene matches: 4. Germline CDR1 GTSNPN, CDR2 SVGIG (reference sequence). This CDR3 contains 14 residues. In DNA form, the CDR3 reads TGTGCCTGGAGTCCCCTAGCGGGGCCCTACGAGCAGTACTTC. Encoded protein: CAWSPLAGPYEQYF.

In its sample, this clone was seen a few times. The CDR3 nucleotides read TGTGCCAGTAGTCGACAGGGGATCGGAAACACTGAAGCTTTCTTT. It is translated as CASSRQGIGNTEAFF. J is TRBJ1-1 and V is TRBV19, with 8 bases that match TRBD1. The junction had 7 bases not matched to a gene; V was cut back by 5 bases and J by 2 bases. CDR1 is LNHDA and CDR2 is SQIVND in the germline V gene (reference sequence). The CDR3 totals 15 residues.

V is TRBV7-9 and J is TRBJ1-2; no firm D call. This CDR3 is built from 16 residues. The V end lost 1 base, the J end lost 3 bases, and 15 bases lay between the germline ends. Germline V gene data show CDR1 as SEHNR and CDR2 as FQNEAQ (reference sequence). DNA of the CDR3: TGTGCCAGCAGCTTAGTTACAAAGTGGCCAGACTATGGCTACACCTTC. This gives the protein CASSLVTKWPDYGYTF.

The chain links TRBV29-1 to TRBJ2-3; TRBD1 agrees at 9 bases. Germline lookup yields CDR1 SQVTM and CDR2 ANQGSEA. V gave up 4 bases and J gave up 4 bases; unmatched junction bases: 6. The CDR3 length is 14 residues. The CDR3 is CSVGRTGAADTQYF. CDR3 DNA sequence: TGCAGCGTTGGGCGGACAGGGGCCGCAGATACGCAGTATTTT.

The chain combines TRBV5-6 with TRBJ2-7; the match to TRBD2 covers 7 bases. The J segment lost 3 bases and the V segment lost 2 bases, leaving 8 bases of the junction unmatched. This CDR3 region has 15 residues. The germline V gene has CDR1 SGHDT and CDR2 YYEEEE. CDR3 region: CASSLGSGALYEQYV. CDR3 coding DNA: TGTGCCAGCAGCTTAGGGAGCGGGGCCCTCTACGAGCAGTACGTC.

The V call is TRBV27, the J call TRBJ1-5; the match to TRBD1 covers 8 bases. Germline trimming cut 6 bases from V and 6 bases from J; bases unmatched to any gene: 7. This CDR3 is 14 amino acids long. In germline, CDR1 is MNHEY, CDR2 SMNVEV (reference sequence). CDR3 bases: TGTGCCAGCAGCCTGACAGGGGCGCCTCAGCCCCAGCATTTT. This sequence encodes CASSLTGAPQPQHF.

The chain employs TRBV2 and TRBJ2-2; perhaps TRBD1 as D (6 bases). V dropped 6 bases and J dropped 1 base, with 15 bases sitting between them. The germline V gene has CDR1 SNHLY and CDR2 FYNNEI. The CDR3 is 16 residues long. CDR3 sequence (DNA): TGTGCCAGCAGGGGCAGGGGAGTAGTGAACACCGGGGAGCTGTTTTTT. Encoded protein: CASRGRGVVNTGELFF.

This clone has just one count. The V gene is TRBV9, the J gene TRBJ1-1; 7 positions agree with TRBD1. J lost 3 bases, V lost 4 bases, and 9 bases had no gene match. This CDR3 comprises 15 residues. The germline gives CDR1 SGDLS, CDR2 YYNGEE. CDR3 in amino acids: CASSPPQGVHTEAFF. The CDR3 nucleotides are TGTGCCAGCAGCCCCCCTCAGGGGGTACACACTGAAGCTTTCTTT.

The rearrangement uses TRBV6-6 and TRBJ1-1; unclear D gene. With 2 bases removed from V and 8 bases from J, the gap between germline ends came to 12 bases. Germline-derived CDR1 and CDR2 are MNHNY and SVGAGI (reference sequence). The CDR3 has 13 residues. Here the CDR3 DNA reads TGTGCCAGCAGTTACGCTGGGCCGCGCGAAGCTTTCTTT. Amino acid sequence: CASSYAGPREAFF.